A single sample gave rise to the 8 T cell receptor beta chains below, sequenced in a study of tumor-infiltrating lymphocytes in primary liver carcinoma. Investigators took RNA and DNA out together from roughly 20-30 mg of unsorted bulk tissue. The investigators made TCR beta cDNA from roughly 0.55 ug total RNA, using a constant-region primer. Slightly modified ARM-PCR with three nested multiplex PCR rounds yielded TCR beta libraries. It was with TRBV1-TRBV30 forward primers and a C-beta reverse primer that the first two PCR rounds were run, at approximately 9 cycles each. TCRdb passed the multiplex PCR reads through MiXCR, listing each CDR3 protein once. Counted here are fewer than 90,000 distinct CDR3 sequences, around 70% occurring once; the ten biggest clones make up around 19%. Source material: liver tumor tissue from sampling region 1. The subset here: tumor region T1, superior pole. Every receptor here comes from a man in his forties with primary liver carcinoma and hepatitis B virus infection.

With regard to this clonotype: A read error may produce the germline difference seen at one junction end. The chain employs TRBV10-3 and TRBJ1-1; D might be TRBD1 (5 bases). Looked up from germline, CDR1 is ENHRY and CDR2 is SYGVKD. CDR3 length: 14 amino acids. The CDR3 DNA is TGTGCCTCCAAAGGGGTACCGTTGAACGCTGAAGCTTTCTTT. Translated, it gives CASKGVPLNAEAFF.

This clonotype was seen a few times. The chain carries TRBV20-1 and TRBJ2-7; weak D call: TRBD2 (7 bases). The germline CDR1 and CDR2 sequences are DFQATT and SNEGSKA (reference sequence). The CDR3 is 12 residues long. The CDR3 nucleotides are TGCGGGGGGGCCGAACGTTCCTACGAGCAGTACTTC. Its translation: CGGAERSYEQYF.

The CDR3 spells CASSLSGIVHHEQYF. CDR3 DNA: TGTGCCAGCAGTTTAAGCGGGATTGTCCACCATGAGCAGTACTTC. The chain combines TRBV12-3 or TRBV12-4 with TRBJ2-7; TRBD2 matches 7 bases. Trimming removed 2 bases from V and 7 bases from J; junction bases left unmatched: 11. The CDR3 is 15 residues long.

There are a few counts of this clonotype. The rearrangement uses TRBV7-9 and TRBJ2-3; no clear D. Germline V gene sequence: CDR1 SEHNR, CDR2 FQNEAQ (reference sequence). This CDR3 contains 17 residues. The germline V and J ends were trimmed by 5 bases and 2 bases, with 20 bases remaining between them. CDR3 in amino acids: CASSPLGAVIHTDTQYF. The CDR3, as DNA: TGTGCCAGCAGCCCTCTAGGTGCCGTAATCCACACAGATACGCAGTATTTT.

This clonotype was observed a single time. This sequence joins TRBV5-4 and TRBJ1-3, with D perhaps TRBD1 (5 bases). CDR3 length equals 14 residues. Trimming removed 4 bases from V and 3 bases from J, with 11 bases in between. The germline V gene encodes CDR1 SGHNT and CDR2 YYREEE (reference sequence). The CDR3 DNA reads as TGTGCCAGCAGCCCCGGGGGGGTTGGAAACACCATATATTTT. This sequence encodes CASSPGGVGNTIYF. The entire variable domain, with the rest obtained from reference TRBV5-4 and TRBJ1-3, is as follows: ETGVTQSPTHLIKTRGQQVTLRCSSQSGHNTVSWYQQALGQGPQFIFQYYREEENGRGNFPPRFSGLQFPNYSSELNVNALELDDSALYLCASSPGGVGNTIYFGEGSWLTVV.

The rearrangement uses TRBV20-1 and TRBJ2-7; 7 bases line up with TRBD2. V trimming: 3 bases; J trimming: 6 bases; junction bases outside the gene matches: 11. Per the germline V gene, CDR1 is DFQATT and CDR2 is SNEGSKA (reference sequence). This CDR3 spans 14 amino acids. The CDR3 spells CSASTLAEGREQYF. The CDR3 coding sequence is TGCAGTGCTAGTACCCTAGCGGAAGGGCGCGAGCAGTACTTC.

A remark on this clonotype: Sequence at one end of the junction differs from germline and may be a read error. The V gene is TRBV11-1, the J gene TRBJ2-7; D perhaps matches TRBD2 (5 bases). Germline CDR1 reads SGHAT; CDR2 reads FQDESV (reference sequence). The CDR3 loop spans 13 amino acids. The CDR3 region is CASSEGETYEQYF. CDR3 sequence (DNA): TGTGCTAGCAGTGAGGGCGAAACCTACGAGCAGTACTTC.

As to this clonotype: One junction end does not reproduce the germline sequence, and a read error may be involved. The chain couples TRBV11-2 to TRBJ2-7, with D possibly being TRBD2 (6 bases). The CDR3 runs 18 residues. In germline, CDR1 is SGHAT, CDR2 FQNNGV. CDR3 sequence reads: CASILALAGIRLDYEQYF. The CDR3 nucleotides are TGTGCCAGCATCTTAGCTTTGGCGGGAATTCGCCTCGATTACGAACAGTACTTC.